The 8 T cell receptor beta chains below come from one sample, sequenced in a study of post-analysis software for immune sequencing data (dated by TCRdb to between 2014 and 2016). Overall results and qualifications from the work: A handful of TRBV segments, including TRBV5-6, TRBV5-1 and TRBV20-1, were significantly more frequent in patients than controls.

Receptors were amplified or captured by PCR. Data came from an Illumina HiSeq 2500. To reduce PCR and sequencing biases, unique molecular identifiers were built into the TCR beta cDNA libraries. Through fastp at Q25 and MiXCR, TCRdb rebuilt clones from the public reads, retaining in-frame beta chains. When rows share a CDR3 protein, they turn into one entry using the most common DNA and genes. This sample is represented by roughly 670,000 distinct CDR3 sequences; more than 50% of them were singletons. Around 11% of the sample comes from the top ten. These TCRs' antigens remain unknown. Material: blood. The receptors come from a girl aged 2 to 9 with multiple sclerosis.

The gene calls are TRBV9 and TRBJ1-1; D ambiguous. Deletions cut 2 bases from V and 3 bases from J, with 14 bases between. The CDR3 covers 15 residues. Looked up from germline, CDR1 is SGDLS and CDR2 is YYNGEE. The DNA of the CDR3 is TGTGCCAGCAGCGTTTCGTGGCAGAGTCACACTGAAGCTTTCTTT. This encodes CASSVSWQSHTEAFF.

The chain couples TRBV29-1 to TRBJ2-3, with D possibly TRBD2 on 6 matching bases. V was pared by 7 bases and J by 2 bases, with 16 bases between. This CDR3 has 14 residues. Germline CDR1 and CDR2: SQVTM and ANQGSEA. CDR3 coding DNA: TGCAGCGCCGTCGGGGGTCTTGTCACAGATACGCAGTATTTT. Its translation is CSAVGGLVTDTQYF.

This clonotype was detected a few times. The chain couples TRBV20-1 to TRBJ2-1; 12 bases line up with TRBD2. J lost 8 bases, V lost 3 bases, and 11 bases had no gene match. CDR3 length equals 16 residues. CDR1 and CDR2 from the germline V gene are DFQATT and SNEGSKA (reference sequence). The DNA for the CDR3 is TGCAGTGCTAGTCCGGCTAGCGGGAGGGGTGGCGATGAGCAGTTCTTC. This codes for CSASPASGRGGDEQFF.

The V gene is TRBV7-2, the J gene TRBJ1-2; D uncertain. This CDR3 has 17 amino acids. The ends were cut back, 1 base at V and 1 base at J, with 16 bases in the middle. Germline-derived CDR1 and CDR2 are SGHTA and FQGNSA. The CDR3 protein is CASSLVNRARDNYGYTF. CDR3 in DNA: TGTGCCAGCAGCTTAGTGAATAGGGCAAGGGATAACTATGGCTACACCTTC.

This clonotype was counted between two and nine times. In nucleotides, the CDR3 is TGTGCCAGCAGTCCCCCGGACAGGGGGCGCGACGAGCAGTACTTC. Protein sequence: CASSPPDRGRDEQYF. The genes are TRBV2 and TRBJ2-7; 11 bases are a match to TRBD1. The CDR3 loop spans 15 amino acids. Per the germline V gene, CDR1 is SNHLY and CDR2 is FYNNEI. V shed 5 bases and J 5 bases; nucleotides not matched to a gene: 8.

The chain uses TRBV5-5 and TRBJ2-6, with D tentatively TRBD2 (5 bases). The germline V gene has CDR1 SGHKS and CDR2 YYEKEE (reference sequence). The V and J ends lost 4 bases and 0 bases respectively, with 8 bases between them. The CDR3 contains 15 residues. CDR3 sequence: CASSLDFSGANVLTF. The CDR3 DNA sequence: TGTGCCAGCAGCCTGGACTTCTCTGGGGCCAACGTCCTGACTTTC.

The V and J genes are TRBV6-5 and TRBJ1-6, with 7 bases that match TRBD1. The CDR3 runs 20 residues. CDR1 is MNHEY and CDR2 is SVGAGI in the germline V gene. The junction had 21 bases not matched to a gene; V was cut back by 4 bases and J by 6 bases. CDR3 amino acids: CASSSRRTGGGGWANSPLHF. DNA for the CDR3: TGTGCCAGCAGTTCCCGCAGGACAGGTGGAGGAGGTTGGGCTAATTCACCCCTCCACTTT.

This clonotype was recorded once. The chain is built from TRBV6-1 and TRBJ2-4, with a weak D call TRBD2 (7 bases). Germline CDR1 and CDR2: MNHNS and SASEGT. The length of the CDR3 is 14 residues. Trimming removed 6 bases from V and 7 bases from J, with 16 bases in between. The CDR3 DNA sequence: TGTGCCAGCAGGGGGGGCAGGGGAGGGAACATTCAGTACTTC. It is translated as CASRGGRGGNIQYF.